This T cell receptor (beta chain) was identified in a study of T cells in Graves' hyperthyroidism and ophthalmopathy. Points from the study as a whole: The model foresaw ophthalmopathy a median roughly 6 months prior to onset. Most clonotypes expanded in thyroid above 0.001 were likewise present in blood. Ophthalmopathy was distinguished from stable hyperthyroidism by 13 V-J signatures.

A patient was excluded if there was uncontrolled infection, other autoimmune disease, pregnancy or lactation. V lost 3 bases, J lost 6 bases, and 13 bases lay in between. The CDR3 spans 15 residues. In germline, CDR1 is SGDLS, CDR2 YYNGEE. Amplified TCR beta CDR3 regions derived from RNA transcripts. Primed by the HTBI set, a first-round RT-PCR was run on the TCR CDR3. TCRdb fed the multiplex PCR reads into MiXCR, producing one record per CDR3 protein. This sample yields more than 550,000 distinct CDR3 sequences, of which 45% are seen a single time; less than 8.5% belongs to the top ten. With respect to this clonotype: The antigen remains unidentified.

The sequenced sample consisted of peripheral blood or thyroid tissue (not recorded which). This TCR was sampled from an adult man with Graves' disease, either hyperthyroidism or ophthalmopathy (not recorded which). This chain links TRBV9 with TRBJ1-6; D is unclear. The DNA for the CDR3 is TGTGCCAGCAGCGAACTAGCGGGAGGTAATTCACCCCTCCACTTT. It encodes CASSELAGGNSPLHF.